The 21 T cell receptor beta chains given below trace back to one sample, sequenced in a study of shared clonotypes between healthy human individuals. Data came from immunoSEQ multiplex PCR; TCRdb stores just in-frame clones and leaves some out. The sample lists some 1,400,000 clones; roughly 96% were seen once. The specimen was naive CD4+ T cells sorted from blood. Indicated subset: CD45RA+ positively selected. The receptors shown here come from a man between 25 and 39 years old in good health.

The chain has TRBV2 and TRBJ1-4, with 10 bases aligning to TRBD1. Trimming at V came to 11 bases and at J to 7 bases, leaving 7 bases not matched to a gene. This CDR3 is built from 13 residues. Germline values: CDR1 SNHLY, CDR2 FYNNEI. In DNA, the CDR3 is TGTGCCGCCCGAGGACAGGGGGTTGAAAAACTGTTTTTT. Translating it yields CAARGQGVEKLFF.

The genes are TRBV9 and TRBJ2-1, with 11 bases aligning to TRBD2. Trimming at V came to 0 bases and at J to 10 bases, leaving 6 bases not matched to a gene. The CDR3 covers 15 residues. Germline V gives CDR1 SGDLS, CDR2 YYNGEE. CDR3 region: CASSVGSRTSGEQFF. The CDR3 DNA follows: TGTGCCAGCAGCGTAGGTTCTAGGACTAGCGGGGAGCAGTTCTTC.

This clone was seen just once. One end of the junction does not line up with germline, which may come from a read error. The genes are TRBV9 and TRBJ2-7; D ambiguous. From germline, CDR1 is SGDLS and CDR2 YYNGEE. The CDR3 is 14 amino acids. CDR3 protein: CASSVRTASHEQYF. The CDR3 coding sequence is TGTGCCAGCAGCGTTCGGACGGCCTCCCACGAGCAGTACTTC.

Concerning this clone itself: This CDR3 is also generated by other DNA sequences in the sample. The genes are TRBV6-5 and TRBJ2-7, with a possible D match to TRBD1 (5 bases). The CDR3 consists of 14 residues. Germline values: CDR1 MNHEY, CDR2 SVGAGI. The germline V and J ends were trimmed by 0 bases and 3 bases, with 9 bases remaining between them. The CDR3 reads CASSYSRQSYEQYF. In DNA form, the CDR3 reads TGTGCCAGCAGTTACTCGAGACAGAGCTACGAGCAGTACTTC.

Notes on this clone: Within the sample, other DNA sequences also encode this same CDR3. The V gene is TRBV6-5, the J gene TRBJ2-7, with no clear D. Trimming took off 2 bases at V and 2 bases at J, with 7 bases between the two ends. Germline lookup yields CDR1 MNHEY and CDR2 SVGAGI. This CDR3 region has 13 residues. Here the CDR3 reads CASSYRLAYEQYF. DNA of the CDR3: TGTGCCAGCAGTTACAGGCTCGCCTACGAGCAGTACTTC.

The rearrangement uses TRBV5-1 and TRBJ1-3; TRBD1 agrees at 8 bases. V gave up 2 bases and J gave up 0 bases; unmatched junction bases: 4. The CDR3 runs 16 residues. CDR1 is SGHRS and CDR2 is YFSETQ in the germline V gene. The CDR3 is CASSFGTGFSGNTIYF. The DNA for the CDR3 is TGCGCCAGCAGCTTTGGGACAGGCTTCTCTGGAAACACCATATATTTT.

The chain links TRBV9 to TRBJ2-3, with 9 bases identical to TRBD2. This CDR3 contains 15 residues. After removal of 4 bases from V and 4 bases from J, the junction contained 7 bases not matched to a gene. Germline V gene sequence: CDR1 SGDLS, CDR2 YYNGEE. CDR3 sequence reads: CASSPLAGGADTQYF. CDR3 DNA sequence: TGTGCCAGCAGCCCCCTCGCGGGAGGGGCAGATACGCAGTATTTT.

The genes are TRBV2 and TRBJ2-7, with D possibly TRBD1 on 6 matching bases. V was clipped by 1 base and J by 2 bases, with 12 bases between them. The germline V gene encodes CDR1 SNHLY and CDR2 FYNNEI. This CDR3 is built from 15 residues. The chain's CDR3 is CASSEENTGTYEQYF. The CDR3 bases are TGTGCCAGCAGTGAAGAGAATACAGGGACCTACGAGCAGTACTTC. The complete variable domain, with remaining parts taken from reference TRBV2 and TRBJ2-7, reads EPEVTQTPSHQVTQMGQEVILRCVPISNHLYFYWYRQILGQKVEFLVSFYNNEISEKSEIFDDQFSVERPDGSNFTLKIRSTKLEDSAMYFCASSEENTGTYEQYFGPGTRLTVT.

The chain joins TRBV10-2 to TRBJ1-1; D remains unclear. Germline lookup yields CDR1 WSHSY and CDR2 SAAADI. The V end was cut by 6 bases, the J end by 9 bases, with 20 bases between. This CDR3 has 14 residues. The CDR3 DNA is TGCGCCAGCAGGGCACGTCAACCGGGGTACAAAGCTTTCTTT. Protein product: CASRARQPGYKAFF.

The chain couples TRBV28 to TRBJ1-2; TRBD1 might be the D (6 bases). The CDR3 extends over 14 amino acids. Trimming pared 3 bases from V and 5 bases from J, leaving 13 bases between. Germline CDR1 MDHEN, CDR2 SYDVKM. This chain's CDR3 is CASSFTGLGYGYTF. CDR3 DNA sequence: TGTGCCAGCAGTTTTACAGGGCTCGGGTATGGCTACACCTTC.

The genes are TRBV28 and TRBJ1-3; no clear D gene. V was trimmed by 4 bases and J by 4 bases, leaving 17 bases between them. The germline CDR1 and CDR2 sequences are MDHEN and SYDVKM. This CDR3 spans 16 amino acids. The DNA for the CDR3 is TGTGCCAGCAGTTCCCTTTCCGGGGTGGGAGGAAACACCATATATTTT. Encoded protein: CASSSLSGVGGNTIYF. Together with reference TRBV28 and TRBJ1-3, the CDR3 gives the full variable domain: DVKVTQSSRYLVKRTGEKVFLECVQDMDHENMFWYRQDPGLGLRLIYFSYDVKMKEKGDIPEGYSVSREKKERFSLILESASTNQTSMYLCASSSLSGVGGNTIYFGEGSWLTVV.

The chain is built from TRBV9 and TRBJ2-5; D perhaps matches TRBD2 (6 bases). Trimming pared 1 base from V and 5 bases from J, leaving 15 bases between. CDR1 is SGDLS, CDR2 YYNGEE, per germline. The length of the CDR3 is 15 residues. The CDR3 coding sequence is TGTGCCAGCAGCGTATTTTCTAGCGCAACGGAGACCCAGTACTTC. Translation gives CASSVFSSATETQYF.

V usage is TRBV7-3 and J usage is TRBJ2-1, with no clear D. There are 14 residues in the CDR3. From germline, CDR1 is SGHTA and CDR2 FQGTGA. V gave up 5 bases and J gave up 8 bases, with 16 bases separating them. The CDR3 coding sequence is TGTGCCAGCAGCCCGGGTGCATCGGTGGATGAGCAGTTCTTC. Its translation is CASSPGASVDEQFF.

The J gene is TRBJ2-7, the V gene TRBV6-6; D gene uncertain. This CDR3 is 15 amino acids long. CDR1 and CDR2 (germline): MNHNY, SVGAGI (reference sequence). V lost 0 bases and J lost 0, with 9 bases in between. The CDR3 nucleotides read TGTGCCAGCAGTTACTCGCCTAAAGCCTCCTACGAGCAGTACTTC. Its protein is CASSYSPKASYEQYF.

This sequence joins TRBV10-3 and TRBJ2-5; TRBD2 might be the D (5 bases). The CDR3 runs to 12 residues. The V and J ends lost 4 bases and 4 bases respectively, with 7 bases between them. In germline, CDR1 is ENHRY, CDR2 SYGVKD. CDR3 sequence: CAISARAETQYF. The CDR3 bases are TGTGCCATCAGTGCGAGGGCAGAGACCCAGTACTTC.

The genes are TRBV10-3 and TRBJ2-3; 12 bases map to TRBD2. The CDR3 loop spans 14 amino acids. The germline V gene encodes CDR1 ENHRY and CDR2 SYGVKD. With V trimmed by 11 bases and J by 2 bases, 5 bases remained unmatched. CDR3 amino acids: CAFGTSGSTDTQYF. The CDR3 DNA is TGTGCCTTTGGGACTAGCGGGTCCACAGATACGCAGTATTTT.

The rearrangement uses TRBV7-9 and TRBJ2-2; TRBD1 agrees at 7 bases. This CDR3 has 12 amino acids. Trimming cost V 0 bases and J 14 bases; bases outside gene matches: 3. Germline V lookup: CDR1 SEHNR, CDR2 FQNEAQ (reference sequence). CDR3 region: CASSLATGLLFF. The CDR3 bases are TGTGCCAGCAGCTTAGCGACAGGGTTACTGTTTTTT.

This clone was seen once. The chain uses TRBV5-1 and TRBJ2-1; D possibly corresponds to TRBD1 (7 bases). Trimming removed 4 bases at V and 0 bases at J, with 14 bases between. Looked up from germline, CDR1 is SGHRS and CDR2 is YFSETQ. The CDR3 loop spans 16 amino acids. The CDR3 DNA reads as TGCGCCAGCAGCCGCCTCAGGGGGGCCTCCTACAATGAGCAGTTCTTC. It is translated as CASSRLRGASYNEQFF. The full variable domain, in which reference TRBV5-1 and TRBJ2-1 provide the parts outside the CDR3, is KAGVTQTPRYLIKTRGQQVTLSCSPISGHRSVSWYQQTPGQGLQFLFEYFSETQRNKGNFPGRFSGRQFSNSRSEMNVSTLELGDSALYLCASSRLRGASYNEQFFGPGTRLTVL.

The chain couples TRBV9 to TRBJ2-4; 14 bases map to TRBD2. V was pared by 3 bases and J by 10 bases, with 3 bases of the junction left unmatched. CDR1 SGDLS and CDR2 YYNGEE come from the germline V gene. The CDR3 covers 14 residues. The CDR3 DNA is TGTGCCAGCAGCGGACTAGCGGGAGGGTCGATTCAGTACTTC. Translation gives CASSGLAGGSIQYF.

V gene TRBV13 combines with J gene TRBJ1-3; the D is unclear. Between the trimmed V and J ends, which lost 2 bases and 2 bases, there was a span of 1 base. The germline V gene has CDR1 PRHDT and CDR2 FYEKMQ (reference sequence). The CDR3 sequence is 12 residues long. The CDR3 bases are TGTGCCAGCAGCTTACCTGGAAACACCATATATTTT. The encoded protein is CASSLPGNTIYF.

The chain carries TRBV18 and TRBJ1-5; the D is unclear. The V gene lost 2 bases and the J gene lost 2 bases, with 10 bases spanning the gap. Germline assignment: CDR1 KGHSH and CDR2 LQKENI. This CDR3 has 15 residues. CDR3 sequence reads: CASSPRAGRNQPQHF. The CDR3 bases are TGTGCCAGCTCACCAAGGGCCGGGCGCAATCAGCCCCAGCATTTT.